Below, 7 T cell receptor beta chains from the same sample are listed, as sequenced in a study of T cells expressing NK-cell markers (dated by TCRdb to between 2020 and 2021). The method behind the library was 5' RACE. Sequencing was carried out with an Illumina HiSeq 2000. TCRdb reprocessed the reads, reporting each CDR3 protein sequence once and no DNA. The sample table includes about 410,000 distinct CDR3 sequences. The leading ten clones occupy around 11% of the sample. Input material: blood T cells: a sorted CD56 or NKG2C T cell subset, CD4+ or CD8+ T cells, or bulk PBMC T cells (not recorded which). The receptors come from a woman between 50 and 59 years old in good health. Donor details come from another sample of the same person, matched by shared clones.

This chain uses TRBV19 with TRBJ2-4; without DNA, the TCRdb call of TRBD1 cannot be checked. The CDR3 is made up of 14 amino acids. Germline loops: CDR1 LNHDA, CDR2 SQIVND (reference sequence). CDR3: CASSIARDNSIQYF.

The gene calls are TRBV3-1 and TRBJ2-2; absent DNA, TCRdb's TRBD2 call cannot be checked. Germline V CDR1 and CDR2: LGHDT, YNNKEL (reference sequence). The CDR3 is 17 residues long. CDR3 loop: CASSQDGTSGRSGELFF.

V is TRBV12-3 or TRBV12-4 and J is TRBJ2-1; TCRdb's D gene call, TRBD2, goes unchecked for lack of DNA. The CDR3 is 18 amino acids. The CDR3 loop reads CASIELREAWSSYNEQFF.

The chain couples TRBV7-9 to TRBJ2-1; TCRdb's D call of TRBD1 is untestable without DNA. In germline, CDR1 is SEHNR, CDR2 FQNEAQ (reference sequence). The CDR3 length is 14 residues. The CDR3: CASSPGGIYNEQFF.

The gene calls are TRBV3-1 and TRBJ1-6. The germline gives CDR1 LGHDT, CDR2 YNNKEL (reference sequence). This CDR3 has 14 amino acids. CDR3 sequence: CASSQVRLNSPLHF.

J is TRBJ2-1 and V is TRBV7-2; the D gene TCRdb calls, TRBD1, cannot be checked with no DNA. Looked up from germline, CDR1 is SGHTA and CDR2 is FQGNSA. CDR3 length equals 15 residues. Here the CDR3 reads CASSLAGNRGNEQFF. Full variable domain (outside the CDR3, taken from reference TRBV7-2 and TRBJ2-1): GAGVSQSPSNKVTEKGKDVELRCDPISGHTALYWYRQSLGQGLEFLIYFQGNSAPDKSGLPSDRFSAERTGGSVSTLTIQRTQQEDSAVYLCASSLAGNRGNEQFFGPGTRLTVL.

V gene TRBV7-7 combines with J gene TRBJ2-2. This CDR3 has 14 residues. Per germline, CDR1 SSHAT and CDR2 FNYEAQ (reference sequence). This chain's CDR3 is CATSAGFDTGELFF.